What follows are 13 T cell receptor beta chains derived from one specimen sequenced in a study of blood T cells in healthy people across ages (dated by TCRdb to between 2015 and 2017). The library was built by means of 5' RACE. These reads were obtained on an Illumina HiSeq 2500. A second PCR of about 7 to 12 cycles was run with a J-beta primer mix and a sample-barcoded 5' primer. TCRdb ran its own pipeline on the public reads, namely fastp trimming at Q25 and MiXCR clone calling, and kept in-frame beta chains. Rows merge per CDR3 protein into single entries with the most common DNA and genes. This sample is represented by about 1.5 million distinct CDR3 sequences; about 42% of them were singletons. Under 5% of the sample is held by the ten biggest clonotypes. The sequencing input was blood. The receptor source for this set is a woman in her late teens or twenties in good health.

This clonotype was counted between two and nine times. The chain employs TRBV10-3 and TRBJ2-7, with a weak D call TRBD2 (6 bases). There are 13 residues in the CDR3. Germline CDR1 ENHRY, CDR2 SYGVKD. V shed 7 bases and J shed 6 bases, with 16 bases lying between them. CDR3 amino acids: CAITERLVSEQYF. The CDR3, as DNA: TGTGCCATCACCGAGCGACTAGTCTCCGAGCAGTACTTC.

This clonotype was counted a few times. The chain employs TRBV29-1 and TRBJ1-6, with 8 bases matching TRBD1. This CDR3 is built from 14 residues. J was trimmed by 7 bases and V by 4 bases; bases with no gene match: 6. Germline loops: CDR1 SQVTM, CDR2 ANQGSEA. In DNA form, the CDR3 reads TGCAGCGTTGCCCAGACAGGGGAGAATTCACCCCTCCACTTT. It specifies CSVAQTGENSPLHF.

Here the CDR3 DNA reads TGTGCCAGCTTCCCGGGAGCCGGGGGCTACACCTTC. It is translated as CASFPGAGGYTF. V and J are TRBV18 and TRBJ1-2; no clear D gene. The germline CDR1 and CDR2 sequences are KGHSH and LQKENI. The V end was cut by 7 bases, the J end by 8 bases, with 14 bases between. The CDR3 runs to 12 residues.

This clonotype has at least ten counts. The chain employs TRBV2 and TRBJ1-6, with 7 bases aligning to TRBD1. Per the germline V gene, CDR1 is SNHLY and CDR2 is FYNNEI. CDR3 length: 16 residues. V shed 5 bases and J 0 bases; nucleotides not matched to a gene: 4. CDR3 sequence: CASSNRGPSYNSPLHF. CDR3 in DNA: TGTGCCAGCAGTAACAGGGGTCCCTCCTATAATTCACCCCTCCACTTT.

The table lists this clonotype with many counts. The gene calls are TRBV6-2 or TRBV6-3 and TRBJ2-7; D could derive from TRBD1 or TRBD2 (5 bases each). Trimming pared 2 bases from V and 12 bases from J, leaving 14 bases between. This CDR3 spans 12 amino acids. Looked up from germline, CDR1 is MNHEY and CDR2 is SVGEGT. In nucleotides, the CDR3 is TGTGCCAGCAGTTACCTTAACCGGGACCGGTACTTC. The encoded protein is CASSYLNRDRYF.

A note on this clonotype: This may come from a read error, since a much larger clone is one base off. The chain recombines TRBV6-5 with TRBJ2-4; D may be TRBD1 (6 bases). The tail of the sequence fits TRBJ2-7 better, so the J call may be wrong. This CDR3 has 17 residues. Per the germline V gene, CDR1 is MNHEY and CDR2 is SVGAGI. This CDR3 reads CASSYSVFRQEGYEQYF. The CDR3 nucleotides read TGTGCCAGCAGTTACTCGGTCTTCAGACAGGAAGGATACGAGCAGTACTTC.

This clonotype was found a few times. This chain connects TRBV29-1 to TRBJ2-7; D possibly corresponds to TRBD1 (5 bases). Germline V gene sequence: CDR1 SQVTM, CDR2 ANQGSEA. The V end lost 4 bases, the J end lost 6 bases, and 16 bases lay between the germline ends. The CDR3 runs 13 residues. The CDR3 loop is CSVVAGNYREQYF. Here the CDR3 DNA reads TGCAGCGTTGTGGCAGGGAACTATCGCGAGCAGTACTTC.

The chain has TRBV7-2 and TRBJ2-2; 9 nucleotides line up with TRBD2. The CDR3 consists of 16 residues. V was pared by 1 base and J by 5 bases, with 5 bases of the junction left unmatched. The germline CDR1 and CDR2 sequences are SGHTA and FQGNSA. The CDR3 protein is CASSLEVLAGTGELFF. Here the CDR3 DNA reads TGTGCCAGCAGCTTAGAAGTGCTAGCGGGAACCGGGGAGCTGTTTTTT.

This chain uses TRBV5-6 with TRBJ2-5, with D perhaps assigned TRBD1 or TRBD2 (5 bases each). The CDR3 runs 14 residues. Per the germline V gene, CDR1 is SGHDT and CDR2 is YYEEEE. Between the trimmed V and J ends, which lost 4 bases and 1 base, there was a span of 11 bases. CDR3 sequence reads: CASSDWDAQETQYF. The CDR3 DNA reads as TGTGCCAGCAGCGACTGGGACGCCCAAGAGACCCAGTACTTC.

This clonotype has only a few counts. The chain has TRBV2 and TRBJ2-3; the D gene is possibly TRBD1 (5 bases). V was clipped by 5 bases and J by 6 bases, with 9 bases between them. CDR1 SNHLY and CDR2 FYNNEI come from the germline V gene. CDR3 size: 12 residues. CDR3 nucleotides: TGTGCCAGCAGTAGCTGGGGCGATACGCAGTATTTT. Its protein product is CASSSWGDTQYF.

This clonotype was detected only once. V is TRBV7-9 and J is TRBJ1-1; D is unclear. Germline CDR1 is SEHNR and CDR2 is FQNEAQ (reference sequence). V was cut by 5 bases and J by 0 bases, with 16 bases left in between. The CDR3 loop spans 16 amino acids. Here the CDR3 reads CASSADRVFMNTEAFF. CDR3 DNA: TGTGCCAGCAGCGCAGACCGGGTTTTTATGAACACTGAAGCTTTCTTT.

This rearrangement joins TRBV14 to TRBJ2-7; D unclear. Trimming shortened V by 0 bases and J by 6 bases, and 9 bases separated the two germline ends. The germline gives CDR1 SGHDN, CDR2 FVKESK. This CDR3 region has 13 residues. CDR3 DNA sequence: TGTGCCAGCAGCCAAGATGGCAGGACCGAGCAGTACTTC. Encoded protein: CASSQDGRTEQYF.

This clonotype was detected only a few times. The CDR3 DNA follows: TGCGCCAGCAGCCAAGGCAGGGGGAGGTCTAACTATGGCTACACCTTC. Translating gives CASSQGRGRSNYGYTF. This chain connects TRBV4-1 to TRBJ1-2; 7 bases align to TRBD1. With 1 base clipped from V and 0 bases from J, the junction kept 5 bases outside the gene matches. Per the germline V gene, CDR1 is MGHRA and CDR2 is YSYEKL. This CDR3 comprises 16 residues.